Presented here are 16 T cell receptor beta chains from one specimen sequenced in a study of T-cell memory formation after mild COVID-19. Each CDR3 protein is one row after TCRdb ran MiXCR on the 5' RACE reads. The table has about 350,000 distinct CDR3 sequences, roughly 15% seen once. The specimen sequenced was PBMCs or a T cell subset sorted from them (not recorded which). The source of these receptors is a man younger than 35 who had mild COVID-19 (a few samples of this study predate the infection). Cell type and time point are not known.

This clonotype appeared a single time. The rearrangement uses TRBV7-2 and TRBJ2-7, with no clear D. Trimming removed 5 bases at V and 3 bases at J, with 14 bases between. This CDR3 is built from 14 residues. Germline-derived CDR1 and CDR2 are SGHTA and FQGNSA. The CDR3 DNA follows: TGTGCCAGCAGCCCGACGACGGACCACTACGAGCAGTACGTC. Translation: CASSPTTDHYEQYV.

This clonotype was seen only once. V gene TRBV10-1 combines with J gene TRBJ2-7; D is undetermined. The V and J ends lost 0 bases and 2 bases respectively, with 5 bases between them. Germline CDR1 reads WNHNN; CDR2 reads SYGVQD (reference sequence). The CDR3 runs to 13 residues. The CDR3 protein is CASSESTTYEQYF. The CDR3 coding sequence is TGCGCCAGCAGTGAGTCGACCACCTACGAGCAGTACTTC.

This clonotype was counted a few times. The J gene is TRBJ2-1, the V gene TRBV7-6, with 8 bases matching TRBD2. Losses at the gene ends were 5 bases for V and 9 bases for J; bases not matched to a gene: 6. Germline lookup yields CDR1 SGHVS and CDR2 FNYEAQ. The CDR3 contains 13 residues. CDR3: CASSLTSVSEQFF. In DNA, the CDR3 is TGTGCCAGCAGCCTGACTAGCGTGTCTGAGCAGTTCTTC.

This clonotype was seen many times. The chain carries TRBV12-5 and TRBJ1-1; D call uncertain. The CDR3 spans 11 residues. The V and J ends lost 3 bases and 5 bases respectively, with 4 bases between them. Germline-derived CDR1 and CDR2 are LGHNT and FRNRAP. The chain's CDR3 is CASGLETEAFF. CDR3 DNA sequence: TGTGCTAGTGGTTTAGAGACTGAAGCTTTCTTT.

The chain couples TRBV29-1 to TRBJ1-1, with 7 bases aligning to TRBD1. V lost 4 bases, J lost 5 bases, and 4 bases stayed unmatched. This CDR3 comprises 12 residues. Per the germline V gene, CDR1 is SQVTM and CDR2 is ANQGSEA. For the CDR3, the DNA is TGCAGCGTTGCAGGGGGGTCGACTGAAGCTTTCTTT. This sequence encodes CSVAGGSTEAFF. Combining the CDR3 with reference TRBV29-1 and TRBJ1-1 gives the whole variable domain SAVISQKPSRDICQRGTSLTIQCQVDSQVTMMFWYRQQPGQSLTLIATANQGSEATYESGFVIDKFPISRPNLTFSTLTVSNMSPEDSSIYLCSVAGGSTEAFFGQGTRLTVV.

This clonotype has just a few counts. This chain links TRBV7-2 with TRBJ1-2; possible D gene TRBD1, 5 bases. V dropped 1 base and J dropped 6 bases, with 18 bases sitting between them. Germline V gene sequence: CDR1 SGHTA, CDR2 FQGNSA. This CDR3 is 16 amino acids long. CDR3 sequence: CASSLGQGIGRDGYTF. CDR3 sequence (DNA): TGTGCCAGCAGCTTAGGGCAGGGCATAGGGAGGGATGGCTACACCTTC.

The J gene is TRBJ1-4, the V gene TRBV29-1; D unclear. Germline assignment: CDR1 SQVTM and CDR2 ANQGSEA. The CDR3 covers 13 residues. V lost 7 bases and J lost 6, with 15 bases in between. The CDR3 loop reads CSAVDQRYEKLFF. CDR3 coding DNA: TGCAGCGCTGTGGACCAGAGATATGAAAAACTGTTTTTT.

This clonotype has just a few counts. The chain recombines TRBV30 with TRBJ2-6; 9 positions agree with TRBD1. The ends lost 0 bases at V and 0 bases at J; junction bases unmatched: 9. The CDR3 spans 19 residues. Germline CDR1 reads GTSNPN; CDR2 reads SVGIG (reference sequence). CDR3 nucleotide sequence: TGTGCCTGGAGTGTAAGGGACAGGGAGTCCATCTCTGGGGCCAACGTCCTGACTTTC. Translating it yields CAWSVRDRESISGANVLTF.

CDR3 in DNA: TGTGCCAGCAGCTTACTTCCAGGGAGGACTGAAGCTTTCTTT. Its translation: CASSLLPGRTEAFF. This chain connects TRBV7-3 to TRBJ1-1; D may be TRBD1 (5 bases). The CDR3 contains 14 residues. V was pared by 2 bases and J by 5 bases, with 12 bases between. Germline CDR1 reads SGHTA; CDR2 reads FQGTGA.

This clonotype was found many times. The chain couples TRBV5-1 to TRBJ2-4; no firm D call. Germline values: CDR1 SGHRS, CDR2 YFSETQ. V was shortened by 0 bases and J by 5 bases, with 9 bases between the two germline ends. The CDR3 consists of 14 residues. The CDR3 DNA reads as TGCGCCAGCAGCTTGGGGGGTGCCGAAAACATTCAGTACTTC. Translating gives CASSLGGAENIQYF. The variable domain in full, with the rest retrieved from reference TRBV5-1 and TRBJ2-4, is KAGVTQTPRYLIKTRGQQVTLSCSPISGHRSVSWYQQTPGQGLQFLFEYFSETQRNKGNFPGRFSGRQFSNSRSEMNVSTLELGDSALYLCASSLGGAENIQYFGAGTRLSVL.

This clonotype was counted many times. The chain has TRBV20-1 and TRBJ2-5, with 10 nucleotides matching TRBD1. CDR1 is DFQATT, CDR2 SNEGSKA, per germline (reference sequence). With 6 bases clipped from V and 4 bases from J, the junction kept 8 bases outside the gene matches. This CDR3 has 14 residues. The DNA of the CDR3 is TGCAGTGCCGACAGGGGGCGCGTGTCAGAGACCCAGTACTTC. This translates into CSADRGRVSETQYF.

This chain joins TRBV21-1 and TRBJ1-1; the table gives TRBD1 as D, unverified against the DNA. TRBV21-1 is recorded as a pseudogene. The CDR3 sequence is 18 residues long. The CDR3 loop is CASSKGNYPGTVDTEAFF. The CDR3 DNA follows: TGTGCCAGCAGCAAAGGAAACTACCCAGGGACAGTCGACACTGAAGCTTTCTTT.

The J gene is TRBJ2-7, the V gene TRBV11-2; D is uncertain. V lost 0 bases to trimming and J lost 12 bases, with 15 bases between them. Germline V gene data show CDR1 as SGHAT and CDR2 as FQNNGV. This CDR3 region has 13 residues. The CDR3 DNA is TGTGCCAGCAGCTTAGAAGGTCGGCAGCGACTGTACGTC. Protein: CASSLEGRQRLYV.

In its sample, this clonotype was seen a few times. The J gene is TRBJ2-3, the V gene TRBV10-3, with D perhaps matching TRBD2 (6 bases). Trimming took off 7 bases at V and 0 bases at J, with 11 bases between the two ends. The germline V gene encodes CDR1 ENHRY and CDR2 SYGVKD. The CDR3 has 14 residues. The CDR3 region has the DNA TGTGCCATCACCGCGGGGTTCAGCACAGATACGCAGTATTTT. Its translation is CAITAGFSTDTQYF.

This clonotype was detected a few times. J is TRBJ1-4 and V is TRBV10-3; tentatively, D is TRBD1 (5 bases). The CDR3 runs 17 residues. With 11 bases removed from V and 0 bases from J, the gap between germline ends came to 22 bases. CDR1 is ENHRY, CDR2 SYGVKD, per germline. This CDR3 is CAADRDPLTSTNEKLFF. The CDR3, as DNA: TGTGCCGCTGACCGGGACCCACTCACTTCAACTAATGAAAAACTGTTTTTT.

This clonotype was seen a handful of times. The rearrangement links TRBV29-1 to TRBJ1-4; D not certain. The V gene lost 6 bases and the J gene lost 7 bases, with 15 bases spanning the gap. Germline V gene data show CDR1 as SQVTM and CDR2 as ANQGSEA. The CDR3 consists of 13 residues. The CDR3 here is CSVKSLPGEKLFF. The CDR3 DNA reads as TGCAGCGTAAAATCCCTGCCCGGTGAAAAACTGTTTTTT.